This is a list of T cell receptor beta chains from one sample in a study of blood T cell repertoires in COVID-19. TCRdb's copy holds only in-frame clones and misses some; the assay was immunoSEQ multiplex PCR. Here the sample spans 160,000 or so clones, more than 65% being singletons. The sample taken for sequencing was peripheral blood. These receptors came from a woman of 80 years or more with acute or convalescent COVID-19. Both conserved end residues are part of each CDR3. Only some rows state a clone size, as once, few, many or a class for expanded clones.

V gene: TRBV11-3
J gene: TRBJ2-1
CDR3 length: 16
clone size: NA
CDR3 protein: CASSASHLTGGNEQFF

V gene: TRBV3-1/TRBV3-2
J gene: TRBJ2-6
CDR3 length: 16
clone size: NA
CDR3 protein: CASSQVLQLGANVLTF

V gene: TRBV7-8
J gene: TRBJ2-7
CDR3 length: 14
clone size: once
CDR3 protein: CASSSPLRGYEQYF

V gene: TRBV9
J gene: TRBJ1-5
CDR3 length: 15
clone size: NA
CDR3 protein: CASSVDGQAHQPQHF

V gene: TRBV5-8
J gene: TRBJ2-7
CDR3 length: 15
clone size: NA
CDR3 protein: CASSFRAGVMNEQYF

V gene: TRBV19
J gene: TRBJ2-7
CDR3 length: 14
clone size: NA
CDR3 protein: CASSPPEPFYEQYF

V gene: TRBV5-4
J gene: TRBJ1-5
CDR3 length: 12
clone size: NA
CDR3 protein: CASSLSSQPQHF

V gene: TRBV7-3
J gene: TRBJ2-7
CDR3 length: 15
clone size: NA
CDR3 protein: CASSLTGLAGVEQYF

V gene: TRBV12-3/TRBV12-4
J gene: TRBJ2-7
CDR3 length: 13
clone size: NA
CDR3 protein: CASSLVGGDEQYF

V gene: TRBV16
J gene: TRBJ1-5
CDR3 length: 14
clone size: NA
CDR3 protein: CASSPSGRNQPQHF

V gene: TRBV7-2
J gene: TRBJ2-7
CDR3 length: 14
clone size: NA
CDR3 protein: CASSFDSSLPVHFF

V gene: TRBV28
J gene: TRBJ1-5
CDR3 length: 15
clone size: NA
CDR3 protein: CASSDDGQGNQPQHF

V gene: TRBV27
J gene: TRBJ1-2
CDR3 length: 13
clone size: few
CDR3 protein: CASRSQGYYGYTF

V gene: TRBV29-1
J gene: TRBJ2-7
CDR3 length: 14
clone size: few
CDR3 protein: CSVGGSGLPSEQYF

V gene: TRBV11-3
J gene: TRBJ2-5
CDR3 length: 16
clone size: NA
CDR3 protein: CASSRGLAGFQETQYF

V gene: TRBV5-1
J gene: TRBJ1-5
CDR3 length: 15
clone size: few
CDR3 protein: CASSLGTGERQPQHF

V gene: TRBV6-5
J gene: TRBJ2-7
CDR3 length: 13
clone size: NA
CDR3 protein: CASSSLASYEQYF

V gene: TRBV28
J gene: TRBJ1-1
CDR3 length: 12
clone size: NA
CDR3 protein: CASSFRQGEAFF

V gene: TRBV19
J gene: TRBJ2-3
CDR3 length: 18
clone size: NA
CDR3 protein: CASSIDPPTGGWTDTQYF

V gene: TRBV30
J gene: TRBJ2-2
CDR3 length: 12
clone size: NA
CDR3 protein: CAWNSNTGELFF

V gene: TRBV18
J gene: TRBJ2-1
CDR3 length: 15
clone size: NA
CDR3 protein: CASSTGAGGNNEQFF

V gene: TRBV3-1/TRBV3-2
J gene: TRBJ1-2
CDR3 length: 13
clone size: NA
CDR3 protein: CASSRQGNYGYTF

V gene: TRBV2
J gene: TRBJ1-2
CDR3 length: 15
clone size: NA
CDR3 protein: CASRRTGGLDYGYTF

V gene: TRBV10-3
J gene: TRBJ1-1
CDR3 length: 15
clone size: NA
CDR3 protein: CAISAPDRGQDEAFF

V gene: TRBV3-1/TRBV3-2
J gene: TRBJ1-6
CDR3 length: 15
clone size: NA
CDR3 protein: CASRPNPGQNSPLHF

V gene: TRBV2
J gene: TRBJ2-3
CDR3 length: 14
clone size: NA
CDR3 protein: CASGGSGSPNTQYF

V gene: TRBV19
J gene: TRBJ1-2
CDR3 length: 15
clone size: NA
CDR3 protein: CASSIFRERPYGYTF

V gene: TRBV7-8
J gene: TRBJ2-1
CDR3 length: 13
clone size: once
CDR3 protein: CASSRGSYNEQFF

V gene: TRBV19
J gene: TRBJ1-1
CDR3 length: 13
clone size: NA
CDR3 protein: CASSIRRGIEAFF

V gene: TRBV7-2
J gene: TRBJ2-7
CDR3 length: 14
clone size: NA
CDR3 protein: CASSSRQGSYEQYF

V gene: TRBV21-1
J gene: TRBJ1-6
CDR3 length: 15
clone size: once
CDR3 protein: CASSSGGGGHSPLHF

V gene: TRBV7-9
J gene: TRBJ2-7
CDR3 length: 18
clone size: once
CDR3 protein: CASSPTSLREGLLYEQYF

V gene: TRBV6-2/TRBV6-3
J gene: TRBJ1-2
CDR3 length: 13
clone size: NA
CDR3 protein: CASSYPGQLGYTF

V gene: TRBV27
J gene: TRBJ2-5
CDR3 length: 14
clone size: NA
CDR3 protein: CASSPRRGGETQYF

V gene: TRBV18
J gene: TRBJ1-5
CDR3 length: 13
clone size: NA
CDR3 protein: CATGGGRDQPQHF

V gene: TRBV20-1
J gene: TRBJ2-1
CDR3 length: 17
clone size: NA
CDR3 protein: CSASASRASGRAGEQFF

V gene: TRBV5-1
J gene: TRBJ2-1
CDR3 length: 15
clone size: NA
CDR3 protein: CASKVAGEVYNEQFF

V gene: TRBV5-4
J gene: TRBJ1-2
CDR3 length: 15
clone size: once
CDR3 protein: CASSLADRGLYGYTF

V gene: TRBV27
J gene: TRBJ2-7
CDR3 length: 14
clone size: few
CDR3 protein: CASRTLGGSYEQYF

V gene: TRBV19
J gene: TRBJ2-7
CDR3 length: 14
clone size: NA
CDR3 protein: CASSMGQSLREQYF

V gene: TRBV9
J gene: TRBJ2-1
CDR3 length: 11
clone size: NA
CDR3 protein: CASSPGNEQFF

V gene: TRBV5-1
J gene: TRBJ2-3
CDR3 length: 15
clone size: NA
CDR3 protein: CASSSLRGGTDTQYF

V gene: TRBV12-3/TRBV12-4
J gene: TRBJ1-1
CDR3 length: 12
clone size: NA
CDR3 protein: CASSLRNTEAFF

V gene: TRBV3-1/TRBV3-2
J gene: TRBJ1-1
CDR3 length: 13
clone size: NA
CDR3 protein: CASSRGRVPEAFF

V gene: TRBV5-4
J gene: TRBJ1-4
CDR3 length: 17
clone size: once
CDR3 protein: CASSRSGTGLINEKLFF

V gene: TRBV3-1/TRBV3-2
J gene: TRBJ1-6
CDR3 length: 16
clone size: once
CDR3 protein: CASSPLGTGVNSPLHF

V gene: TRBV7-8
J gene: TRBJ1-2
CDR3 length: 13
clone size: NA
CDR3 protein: CASSRRDGGGYTF

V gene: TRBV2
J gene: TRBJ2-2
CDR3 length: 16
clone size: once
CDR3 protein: CASSESPGAVTGELFF

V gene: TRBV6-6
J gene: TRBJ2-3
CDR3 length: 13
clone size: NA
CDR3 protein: CASTTTGTDTQYF

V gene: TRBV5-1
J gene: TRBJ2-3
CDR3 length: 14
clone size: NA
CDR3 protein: CASSLGQRTDTQYF

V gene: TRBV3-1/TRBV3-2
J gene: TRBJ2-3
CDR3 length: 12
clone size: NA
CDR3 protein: CASSRRTDTQYF

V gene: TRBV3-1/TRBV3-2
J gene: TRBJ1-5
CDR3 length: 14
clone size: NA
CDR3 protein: CASSPTGGVQPQHF

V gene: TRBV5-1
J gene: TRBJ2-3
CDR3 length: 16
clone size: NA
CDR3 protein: CASSLGVDQGADTQYF